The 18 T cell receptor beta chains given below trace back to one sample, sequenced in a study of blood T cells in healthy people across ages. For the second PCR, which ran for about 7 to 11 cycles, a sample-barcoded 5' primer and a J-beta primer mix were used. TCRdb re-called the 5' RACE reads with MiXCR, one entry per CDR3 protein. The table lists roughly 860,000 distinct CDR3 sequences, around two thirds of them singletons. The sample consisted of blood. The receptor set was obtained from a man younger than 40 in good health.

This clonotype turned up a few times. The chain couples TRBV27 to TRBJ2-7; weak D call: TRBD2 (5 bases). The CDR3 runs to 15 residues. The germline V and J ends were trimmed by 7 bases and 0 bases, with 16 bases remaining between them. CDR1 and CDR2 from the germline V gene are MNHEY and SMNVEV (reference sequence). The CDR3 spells CASKRLGGYSYEQYF. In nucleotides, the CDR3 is TGTGCCAGCAAGAGGCTCGGCGGGTACTCCTACGAGCAGTACTTC.

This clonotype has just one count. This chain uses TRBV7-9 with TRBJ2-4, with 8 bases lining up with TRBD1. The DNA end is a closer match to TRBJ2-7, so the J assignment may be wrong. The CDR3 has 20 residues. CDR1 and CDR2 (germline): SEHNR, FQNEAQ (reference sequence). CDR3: CASSLVVDGNWRQGFYEQYF. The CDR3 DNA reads TGTGCCAGCAGCTTAGTCGTCGATGGGAATTGGCGACAGGGGTTCTACGAGCAGTACTTC.

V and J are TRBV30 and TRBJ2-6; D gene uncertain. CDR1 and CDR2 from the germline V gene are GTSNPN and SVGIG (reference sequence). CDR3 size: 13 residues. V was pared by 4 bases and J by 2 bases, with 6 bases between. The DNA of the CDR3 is TGTGCCTGGACCGGTACTGGGGCCAACGTCCTGACTTTC. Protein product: CAWTGTGANVLTF.

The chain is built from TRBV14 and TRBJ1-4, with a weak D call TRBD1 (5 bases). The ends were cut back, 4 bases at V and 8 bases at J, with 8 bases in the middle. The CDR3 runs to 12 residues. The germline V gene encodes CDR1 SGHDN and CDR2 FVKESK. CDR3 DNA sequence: TGTGCCAGCAGCCGCCGGGGCGAAAAACTGTTTTTT. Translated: CASSRRGEKLFF.

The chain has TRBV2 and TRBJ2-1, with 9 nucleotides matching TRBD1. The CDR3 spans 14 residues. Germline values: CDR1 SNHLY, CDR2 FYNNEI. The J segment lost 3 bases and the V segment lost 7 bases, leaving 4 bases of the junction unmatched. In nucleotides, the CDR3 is TGTGCCAGCACCCGACAGGGGGGCTACAATGAGCAGTTCTTC. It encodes CASTRQGGYNEQFF.

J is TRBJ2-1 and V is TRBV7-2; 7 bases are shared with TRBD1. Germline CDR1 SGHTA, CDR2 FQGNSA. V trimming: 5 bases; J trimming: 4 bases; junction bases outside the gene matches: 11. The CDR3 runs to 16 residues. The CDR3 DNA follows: TGTGCCAGCAGCCTGCTCGGGACAGAGGGGTACAATGAGCAGTTCTTC. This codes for CASSLLGTEGYNEQFF.

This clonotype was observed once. The CDR3 protein is CASSTGTGIPSGYTF. Here the CDR3 DNA reads TGTGCCAGTAGTACGGGGACAGGAATTCCTTCTGGCTACACCTTC. The V and J genes are TRBV19 and TRBJ1-2; 8 nucleotides match TRBD1. After removal of 4 bases from V and 7 bases from J, the junction contained 11 bases not matched to a gene. Per the germline V gene, CDR1 is LNHDA and CDR2 is SQIVND (reference sequence). CDR3 size: 15 residues. The full variable domain, rest sourced from reference TRBV19 and TRBJ1-2, is DGGITQSPKYLFRKEGQNVTLSCEQNLNHDAMYWYRQDPGQGLRLIYYSQIVNDFQKGDIAEGYSVSREKKESFPLTVTSAQKNPTAFYLCASSTGTGIPSGYTFGSGTRLTVV.

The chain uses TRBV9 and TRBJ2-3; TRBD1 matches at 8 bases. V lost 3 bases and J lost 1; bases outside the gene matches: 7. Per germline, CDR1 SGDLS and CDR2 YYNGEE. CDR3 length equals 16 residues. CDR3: CASSATGGSGTDTQYF. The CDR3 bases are TGTGCCAGCAGCGCAACAGGGGGGTCTGGCACAGATACGCAGTATTTT.

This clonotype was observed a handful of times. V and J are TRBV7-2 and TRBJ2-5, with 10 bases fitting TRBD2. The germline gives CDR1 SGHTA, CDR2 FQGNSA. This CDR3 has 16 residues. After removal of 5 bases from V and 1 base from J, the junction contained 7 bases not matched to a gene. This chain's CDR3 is CASSPTSGVTQETQYF. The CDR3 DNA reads TGTGCCAGCAGCCCAACTAGCGGGGTTACCCAAGAGACCCAGTACTTC.

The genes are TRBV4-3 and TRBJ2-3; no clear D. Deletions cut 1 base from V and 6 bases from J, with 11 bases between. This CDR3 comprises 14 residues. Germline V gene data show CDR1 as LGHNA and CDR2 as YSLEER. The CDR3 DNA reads TGCGCCAGCAGCCAAGGCAGGCTGAAGGATACGCAGTATTTT. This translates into CASSQGRLKDTQYF.

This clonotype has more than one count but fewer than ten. The CDR3 loop is CASSLVGRDTEAFF. The DNA of the CDR3 is TGTGCCAGCAGCTTAGTTGGACGAGACACTGAAGCTTTCTTT. This chain joins TRBV11-2 and TRBJ1-1; no clear D. The V gene's germline CDR1 is SGHAT and CDR2 FQNNGV. This CDR3 has 14 residues. Trimming removed 1 base at V and 3 bases at J, with 9 bases between.

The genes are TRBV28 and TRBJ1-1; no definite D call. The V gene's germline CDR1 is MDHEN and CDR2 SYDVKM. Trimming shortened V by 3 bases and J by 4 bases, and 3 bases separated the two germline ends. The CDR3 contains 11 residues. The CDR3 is CASSFPTEAFF. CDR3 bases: TGTGCCAGCAGTTTCCCCACTGAAGCTTTCTTT.

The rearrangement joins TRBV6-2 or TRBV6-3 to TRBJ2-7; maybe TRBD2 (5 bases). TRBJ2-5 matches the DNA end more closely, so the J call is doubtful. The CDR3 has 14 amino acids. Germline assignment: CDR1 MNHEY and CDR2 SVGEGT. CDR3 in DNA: TGTGCCAGCAGCCACCCGGGGAGAGCGGAGACCCAGTACTTC. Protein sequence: CASSHPGRAETQYF.

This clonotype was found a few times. The CDR3 is CSVEDGGSSYNEQFF. The CDR3 DNA is TGCAGCGTTGAAGACGGAGGAAGCTCCTACAATGAGCAGTTCTTC. The chain uses TRBV29-1 and TRBJ2-1; tentatively, D is TRBD2 (5 bases). Germline CDR1 and CDR2: SQVTM and ANQGSEA. The V gene lost 0 bases and the J gene lost 0 bases, with 9 bases spanning the gap. The CDR3 is 15 amino acids.

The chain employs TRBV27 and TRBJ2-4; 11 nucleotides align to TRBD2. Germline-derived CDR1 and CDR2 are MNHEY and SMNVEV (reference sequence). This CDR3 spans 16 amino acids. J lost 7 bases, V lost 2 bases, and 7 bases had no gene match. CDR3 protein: CASSLNSGGALNIQYF. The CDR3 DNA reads TGTGCCAGCAGTTTAAATAGCGGGGGGGCCTTGAACATTCAGTACTTC.

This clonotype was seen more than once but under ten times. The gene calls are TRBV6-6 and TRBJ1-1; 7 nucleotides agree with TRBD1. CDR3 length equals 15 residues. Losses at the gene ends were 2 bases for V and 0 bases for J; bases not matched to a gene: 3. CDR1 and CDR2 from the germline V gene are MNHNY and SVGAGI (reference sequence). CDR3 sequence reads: CASSYGDRMNTEAFF. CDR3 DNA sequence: TGTGCCAGCAGTTACGGGGACAGAATGAACACTGAAGCTTTCTTT.

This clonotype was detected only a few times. The CDR3 loop reads CSATGRVEKLFF. For the CDR3, the DNA is TGCAGTGCTACAGGGAGAGTTGAAAAACTGTTTTTT. The chain employs TRBV20-1 and TRBJ1-4; tentative D call: TRBD1 (5 bases). Germline V gene sequence: CDR1 DFQATT, CDR2 SNEGSKA (reference sequence). Trimming took 4 bases from V and 7 from J, leaving 10 bases between them. The CDR3 totals 12 residues.

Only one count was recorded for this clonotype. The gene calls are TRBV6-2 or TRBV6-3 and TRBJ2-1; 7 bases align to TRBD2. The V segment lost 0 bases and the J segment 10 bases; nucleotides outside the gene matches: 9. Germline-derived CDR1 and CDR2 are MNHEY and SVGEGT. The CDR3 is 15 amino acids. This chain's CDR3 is CASSYSELSGEEQFF. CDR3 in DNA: TGTGCCAGCAGTTACTCGGAATTGAGCGGGGAGGAGCAGTTCTTC.